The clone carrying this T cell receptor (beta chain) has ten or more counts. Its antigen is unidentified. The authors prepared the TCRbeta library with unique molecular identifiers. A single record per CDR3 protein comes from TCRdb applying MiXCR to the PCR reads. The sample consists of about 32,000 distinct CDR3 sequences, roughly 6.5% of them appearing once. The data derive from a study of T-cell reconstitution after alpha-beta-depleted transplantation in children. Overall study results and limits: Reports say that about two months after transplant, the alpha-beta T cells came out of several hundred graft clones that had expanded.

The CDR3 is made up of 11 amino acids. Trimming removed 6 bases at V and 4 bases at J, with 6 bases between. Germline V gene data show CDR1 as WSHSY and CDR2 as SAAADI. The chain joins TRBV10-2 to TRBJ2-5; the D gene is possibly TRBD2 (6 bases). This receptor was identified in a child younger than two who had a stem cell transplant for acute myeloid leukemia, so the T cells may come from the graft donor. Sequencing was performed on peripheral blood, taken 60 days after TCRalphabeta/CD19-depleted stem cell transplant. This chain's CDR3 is CASRGGETQYF. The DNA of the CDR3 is TGCGCCAGCAGGGGGGGAGAGACCCAGTACTTC.